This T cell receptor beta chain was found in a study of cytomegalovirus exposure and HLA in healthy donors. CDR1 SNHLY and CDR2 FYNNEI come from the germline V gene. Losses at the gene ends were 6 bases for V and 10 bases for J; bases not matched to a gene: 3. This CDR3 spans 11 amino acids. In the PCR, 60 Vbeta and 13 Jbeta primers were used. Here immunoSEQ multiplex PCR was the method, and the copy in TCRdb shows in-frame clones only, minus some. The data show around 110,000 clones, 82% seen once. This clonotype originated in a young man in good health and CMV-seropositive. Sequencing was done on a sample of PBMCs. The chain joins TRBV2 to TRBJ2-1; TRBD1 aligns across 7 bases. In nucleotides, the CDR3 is TGTGCCAGCAGAACAGGGGTCGAGCAGTTCTTC. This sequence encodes CASRTGVEQFF.